These T cell receptor beta chains were read from a single sample in a study of T cells in tuberculosis. Profiled with immunoSEQ multiplex PCR; TCRdb holds only in-frame clones, not every one. The sample includes about 40,000 clones, approximately 94% seen only once; the top ten take about 4.1%. The source material was PBMCs, sampled at tuberculosis diagnosis. Receptors originate from an adult with tuberculosis. CDR3s leave out the opening cysteine and the closing phenylalanine or tryptophan. The order of the fields is V gene, J gene, CDR3 protein.

TRBV7-8,TRBJ1-5,ASSFRRTGESNQPQH
TRBV5-1,TRBJ2-2,ASSLFRVTGGELF
TRBV5-1,TRBJ2-6,ASSPGTRSGANVLT
TRBV6-5,TRBJ2-1,ASSPGTGGLDEQF
TRBV7-9,TRBJ2-4,ASSSDLAKNIQY
TRBV28,TRBJ1-2,ASSTTRGPVSED
TRBV5-1,TRBJ2-6,ASSLLGANVLT
TRBV28,TRBJ2-3,ASSSSRGADTQY
TRBV5-5,TRBJ1-1,ASSRGYNTEAF
TRBV4-1,TRBJ1-5,ASSLHEEDLPQPQH
TRBV13,TRBJ2-3,ASRRNGGGTDTQY
TRBV7-8,TRBJ1-2,ASSLTGTGVFGYT
TRBV7-9,TRBJ2-1,ASSYSGGASNEQF
TRBV19,TRBJ2-7,ASSAGGIYEQY
TRBV4-2,TRBJ2-1,ASSQTSGGANEQF
TRBV11-2,TRBJ1-4,ASSLGGVANEKLF
TRBV7-9,TRBJ1-2,ASSLGAFYGYT
TRBV5-1,TRBJ2-7,ASSLDRVGRYEQY
TRBV5-1,TRBJ1-2,ASSLEGMGNYGYT
TRBV27,TRBJ2-3,ASSEAGGPPDTQY
TRBV5-8,TRBJ1-1,ASSWFTGWSMDTEAF
TRBV18,TRBJ1-2,ASSSTGSNYGYT
TRBV9,TRBJ1-1,ASSLGRGRRTEAF